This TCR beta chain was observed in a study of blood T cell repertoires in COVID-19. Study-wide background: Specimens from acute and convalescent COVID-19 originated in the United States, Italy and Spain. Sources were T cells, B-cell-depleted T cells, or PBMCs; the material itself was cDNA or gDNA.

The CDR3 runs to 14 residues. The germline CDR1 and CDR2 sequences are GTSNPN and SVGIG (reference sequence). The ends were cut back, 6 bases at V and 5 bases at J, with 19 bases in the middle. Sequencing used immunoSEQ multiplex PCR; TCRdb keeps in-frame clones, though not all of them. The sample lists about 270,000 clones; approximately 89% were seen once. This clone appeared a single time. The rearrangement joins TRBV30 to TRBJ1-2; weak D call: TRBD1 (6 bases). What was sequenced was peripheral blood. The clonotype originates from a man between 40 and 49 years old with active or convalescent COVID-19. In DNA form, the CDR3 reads TGTGCCTGCGATGAAGGGGGGCGGGGGTATGGCTACACCTTC. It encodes CACDEGGRGYGYTF.